The 12 T cell receptor beta chains below come from one sample, sequenced in a study of technical replicates of blood from four donors. Sequencing was performed with immunoSEQ multiplex PCR; in TCRdb, only in-frame clones are kept and a portion is missing. The sample shows tens of thousands of clones, approximately 90% of them seen only once. The sample comprised PBMCs. These receptors all come from a human donor in good health. Some clones in this sample may be carry-over from other donors' samples.

The J gene is TRBJ1-2, the V gene TRBV5-6; TRBD1 matches at 7 bases. CDR1 SGHDT and CDR2 YYEEEE come from the germline V gene. This CDR3 region has 15 residues. Trimming took 0 bases from V and 7 from J; bases not matched to a gene: 9. The DNA for the CDR3 is TGTGCCAGCAGCTTGGGACTACAGGGGATTAGTGGCTACACCTTC. This codes for CASSLGLQGISGYTF.

This clone was observed once. The rearrangement joins TRBV15 to TRBJ2-2; TRBD2 matches at 8 bases. This CDR3 is 16 amino acids long. The germline gives CDR1 LNHNV, CDR2 YYDKDF (reference sequence). Unmatched junction bases numbered 0, after V lost 0 bases and J lost 0 bases. CDR3: CATSRDSGANTGELFF. The CDR3 nucleotides are TGTGCCACCAGCAGAGATAGCGGGGCGAACACCGGGGAGCTGTTTTTT.

This sequence joins TRBV5-1 and TRBJ2-7; 8 nucleotides agree with TRBD1. Trimming removed 4 bases from V and 3 bases from J; junction bases left unmatched: 3. Germline values: CDR1 SGHRS, CDR2 YFSETQ. This CDR3 is 13 amino acids long. CDR3 amino acids: CASSGTGNYEQYF. CDR3 in DNA: TGCGCCAGCAGCGGGACAGGAAACTACGAGCAGTACTTC.

The CDR3 DNA follows: TGCGCCAGCAGCCTAGAGACAGGGAATGAGCAGTTCTTC. Translated, it gives CASSLETGNEQFF. This sequence joins TRBV4-3 and TRBJ2-1; 7 bases are a match to TRBD1. Germline V CDR1 and CDR2: LGHNA, YSLEER. The CDR3 covers 13 residues. J was trimmed by 7 bases and V by 4 bases; bases with no gene match: 4.

The chain couples TRBV4-2 to TRBJ2-7; tentatively, D is TRBD2 (5 bases). Looked up from germline, CDR1 is LGHNA and CDR2 is YNFKEQ. V lost 3 bases to trimming and J lost 7 bases, with 10 bases between them. The CDR3 totals 12 residues. CDR3 nucleotide sequence: TGTGCCAGCAGCCAGGTCGGGGAAGAGCAGTACTTC. Its translation is CASSQVGEEQYF.

The chain couples TRBV18 to TRBJ1-4; the match to TRBD1 covers 7 bases. CDR3 length equals 17 residues. Losses at the gene ends were 4 bases for V and 5 bases for J; bases not matched to a gene: 13. Germline CDR1 KGHSH, CDR2 LQKENI. The CDR3 sequence: CASSRITTGSENEKLFF. The CDR3 region has the DNA TGTGCCAGCTCACGAATAACGACAGGGTCCGAAAATGAAAAACTGTTTTTT.

The rearrangement links TRBV9 to TRBJ2-6; a weak D match, TRBD2 (6 bases). CDR1 and CDR2 from the germline V gene are SGDLS and YYNGEE. The CDR3 has 15 amino acids. V lost 1 base, J lost 1 base, and 6 bases lay in between. CDR3 region: CASSVRGSGANVLTF. The CDR3 DNA is TGTGCCAGCAGCGTACGGGGGTCTGGGGCCAACGTCCTGACTTTC. Based on the CDR3 plus reference TRBV9 and TRBJ2-6, the full variable domain is DSGVTQTPKHLITATGQRVTLRCSPRSGDLSVYWYQQSLDQGLQFLIQYYNGEERAKGNILERFSAQQFPDLHSELNLSSLELGDSALYFCASSVRGSGANVLTFGAGSRLTVL.

This clone was seen a handful of times. The chain joins TRBV4-1 to TRBJ1-1; TRBD1 might be the D (6 bases). Per germline, CDR1 MGHRA and CDR2 YSYEKL. Trimming removed 2 bases from V and 9 bases from J, with 13 bases in between. The CDR3 contains 13 residues. The chain's CDR3 is CASSQTGFGQAFF. The CDR3 DNA follows: TGCGCCAGCAGCCAAACAGGGTTCGGGCAAGCTTTCTTT.

This sequence joins TRBV29-1 and TRBJ2-1; D is undetermined. V was cut by 4 bases and J by 6 bases, with 7 bases left in between. The CDR3 has 11 amino acids. The germline V gene has CDR1 SQVTM and CDR2 ANQGSEA. The CDR3 reads CSVAPGNEQFF. The CDR3 DNA follows: TGCAGCGTTGCTCCGGGCAATGAGCAGTTCTTC.

V gene TRBV4-1 combines with J gene TRBJ1-5; the D is unclear. V lost 4 bases and J lost 6, with 13 bases in between. This CDR3 has 14 residues. Germline V gene sequence: CDR1 MGHRA, CDR2 YSYEKL. The CDR3 is CASSLREASQPQHF. DNA for the CDR3: TGCGCCAGCAGCCTAAGGGAGGCGAGTCAGCCCCAGCATTTT.

The genes are TRBV6-1 and TRBJ1-1, with a weak D call TRBD1 (5 bases). Germline loops: CDR1 MNHNS, CDR2 SASEGT. V was trimmed by 4 bases and J by 6 bases, leaving 9 bases between them. This CDR3 has 12 residues. CDR3 nucleotide sequence: TGTGCCAGCAGTGGCACGGGGGCTGAAGCTTTCTTT. This translates into CASSGTGAEAFF.

This sequence joins TRBV19 and TRBJ1-3; no clear D gene. Germline V gene lookup returns CDR1 LNHDA and CDR2 SQIVND (reference sequence). The V and J ends lost 3 bases and 0 bases respectively, with 9 bases between them. The CDR3 sequence is 15 residues long. Here the CDR3 DNA reads TGTGCCAGTAGTATCCGGGGAACCTCTGGAAACACCATATATTTT. Protein sequence: CASSIRGTSGNTIYF.